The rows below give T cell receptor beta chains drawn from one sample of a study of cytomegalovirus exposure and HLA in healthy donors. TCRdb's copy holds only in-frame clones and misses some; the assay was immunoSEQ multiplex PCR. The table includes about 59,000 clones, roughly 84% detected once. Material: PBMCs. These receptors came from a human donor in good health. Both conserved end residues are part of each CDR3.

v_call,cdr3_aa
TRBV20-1,CSARGDSTQYF
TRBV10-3,CAISRQGVGNEQFF
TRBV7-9,CASSLDASGGATSWEQYF
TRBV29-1,CSGGDMGEKLFF
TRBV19,CASSPHWTEINEKLFF
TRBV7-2,CASSFSGEYTEAFF
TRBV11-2,CASSLLVGELFF
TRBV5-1,CASSLMPSGTGSTDTQYF
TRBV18,CASSPSWRETGQPQHF
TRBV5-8,CASSLGAGQYF
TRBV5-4,CASSRRNYGRSIDGYTF
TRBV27,CASSLTGVNQPQHF
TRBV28,CASSFGGMAGEETQYF
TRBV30,CAWSRSAGLNTEAFF
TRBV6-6,CASRPTDRNTIYF
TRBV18,CASSEVEGYEQYF
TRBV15,CATSGKRGEGGNTIYF
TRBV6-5,CASSLVRADEQFF
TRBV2,CASILGRHSGANVLTF
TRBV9,CASSPSGGGLNTEAFF
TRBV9,CASSVSGSGKETQYF
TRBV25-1,CASSEHYERGVADTQYF
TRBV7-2,CASSLVVSEQFF
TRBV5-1,CASSRGTGGATSGSVGQFF
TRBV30,CAWTRQGWYEQYF
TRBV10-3,CAISPDRGHQPQHF
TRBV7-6,CATLSPDRGVQPQHF
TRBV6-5,CASSYLQGYGYTF
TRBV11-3,CASSPRDTYTGELFF
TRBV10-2,CATVDPSGLTEAFF
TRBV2,CASSHNQLAGVWSSYNEQFF
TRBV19,CASSIGGTFSYEQYF
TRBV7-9,CASSFIAGGFHEQYF
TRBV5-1,CASSPESRGWEKLFF
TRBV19,CASSKRDNQPQHF
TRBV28,CASSLGDSTYNEQFF
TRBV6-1,CASSKQGEATNEQFF
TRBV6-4,CASSDSTQGTDTQYF
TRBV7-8,CASSLGNWDSKSPLHF
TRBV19,CASSIGMAAGIKNIQYF
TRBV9,CASSERQGDTEAFF